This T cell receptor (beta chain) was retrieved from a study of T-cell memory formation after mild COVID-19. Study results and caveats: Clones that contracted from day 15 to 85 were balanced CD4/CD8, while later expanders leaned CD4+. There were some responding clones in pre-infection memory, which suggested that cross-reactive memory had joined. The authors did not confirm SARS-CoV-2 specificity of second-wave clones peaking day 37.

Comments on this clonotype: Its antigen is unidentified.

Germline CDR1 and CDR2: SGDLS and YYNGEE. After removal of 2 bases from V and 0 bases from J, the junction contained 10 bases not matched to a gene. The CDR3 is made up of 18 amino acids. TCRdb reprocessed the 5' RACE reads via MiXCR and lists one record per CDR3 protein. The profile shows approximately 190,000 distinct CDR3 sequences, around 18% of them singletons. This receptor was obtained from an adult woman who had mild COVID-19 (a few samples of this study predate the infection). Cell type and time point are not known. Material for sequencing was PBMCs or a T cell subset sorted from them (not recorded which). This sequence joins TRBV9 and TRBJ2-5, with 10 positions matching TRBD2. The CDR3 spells CASSVGPAGGMYQETQYF. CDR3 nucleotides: TGTGCCAGCAGCGTGGGACCAGCGGGGGGGATGTACCAAGAGACCCAGTACTTC.